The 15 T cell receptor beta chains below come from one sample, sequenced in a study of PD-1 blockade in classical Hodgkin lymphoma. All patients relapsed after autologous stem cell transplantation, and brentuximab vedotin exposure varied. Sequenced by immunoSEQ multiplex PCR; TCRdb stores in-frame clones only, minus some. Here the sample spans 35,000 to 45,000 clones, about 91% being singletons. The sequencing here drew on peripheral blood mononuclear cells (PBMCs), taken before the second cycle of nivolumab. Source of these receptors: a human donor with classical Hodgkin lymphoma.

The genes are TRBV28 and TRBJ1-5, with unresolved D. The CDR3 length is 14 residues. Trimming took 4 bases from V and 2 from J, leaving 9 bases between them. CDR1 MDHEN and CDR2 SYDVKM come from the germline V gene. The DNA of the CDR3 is TGTGCCAGCAGTTCCCCCACGGGCAATCAGCCCCAGCATTTT. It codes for CASSSPTGNQPQHF.

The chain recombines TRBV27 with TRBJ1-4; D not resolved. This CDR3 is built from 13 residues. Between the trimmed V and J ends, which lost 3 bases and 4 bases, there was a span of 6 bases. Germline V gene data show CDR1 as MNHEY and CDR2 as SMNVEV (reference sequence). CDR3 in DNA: TGTGCCAGCAGTTTCCTGAATAATGAAAAACTGTTTTTT. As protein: CASSFLNNEKLFF.

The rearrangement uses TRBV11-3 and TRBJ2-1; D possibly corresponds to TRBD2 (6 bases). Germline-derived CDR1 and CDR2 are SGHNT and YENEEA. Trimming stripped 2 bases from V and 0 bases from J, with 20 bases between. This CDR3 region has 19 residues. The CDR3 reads CASSLRKQAGLSSYNEQFF. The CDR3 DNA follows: TGTGCCAGCAGCTTAAGAAAACAAGCGGGTTTAAGCTCCTACAATGAGCAGTTCTTC.

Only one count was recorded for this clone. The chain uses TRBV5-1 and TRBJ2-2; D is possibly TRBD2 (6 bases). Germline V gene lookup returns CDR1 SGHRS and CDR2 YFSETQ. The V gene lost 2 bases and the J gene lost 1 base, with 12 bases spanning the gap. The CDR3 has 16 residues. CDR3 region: CASSLYLAENTGELFF. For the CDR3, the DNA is TGCGCCAGCAGCTTATATTTAGCGGAGAACACCGGGGAGCTGTTTTTT.

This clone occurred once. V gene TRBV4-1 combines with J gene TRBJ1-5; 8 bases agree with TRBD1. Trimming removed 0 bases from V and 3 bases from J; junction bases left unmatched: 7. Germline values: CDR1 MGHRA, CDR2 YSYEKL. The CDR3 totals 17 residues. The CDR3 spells CASSQDVTGGNNQPQHF. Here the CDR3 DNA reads TGCGCCAGCAGCCAAGATGTAACAGGGGGTAACAATCAGCCCCAGCATTTT.

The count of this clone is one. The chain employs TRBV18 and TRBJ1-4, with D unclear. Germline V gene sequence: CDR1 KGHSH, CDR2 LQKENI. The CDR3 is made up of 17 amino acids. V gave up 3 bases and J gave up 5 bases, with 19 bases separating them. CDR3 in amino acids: CASSPNPTPGTNEKLFF. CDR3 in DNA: TGTGCCAGCTCACCGAATCCAACGCCGGGAACAAATGAAAAACTGTTTTTT.

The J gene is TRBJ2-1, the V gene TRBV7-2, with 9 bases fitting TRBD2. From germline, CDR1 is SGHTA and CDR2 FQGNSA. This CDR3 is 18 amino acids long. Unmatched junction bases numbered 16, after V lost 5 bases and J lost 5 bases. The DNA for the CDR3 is TGTGCCAGCAGCGAAGCGGTCAGCGGGAGGCCCCAGGACAATGAGCAGTTCTTC. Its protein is CASSEAVSGRPQDNEQFF.

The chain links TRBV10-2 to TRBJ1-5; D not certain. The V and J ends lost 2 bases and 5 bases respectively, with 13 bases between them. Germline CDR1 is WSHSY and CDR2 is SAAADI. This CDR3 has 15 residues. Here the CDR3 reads CASSESWQADQPQHF. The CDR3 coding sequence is TGCGCCAGCAGTGAGAGTTGGCAGGCGGATCAGCCCCAGCATTTT.

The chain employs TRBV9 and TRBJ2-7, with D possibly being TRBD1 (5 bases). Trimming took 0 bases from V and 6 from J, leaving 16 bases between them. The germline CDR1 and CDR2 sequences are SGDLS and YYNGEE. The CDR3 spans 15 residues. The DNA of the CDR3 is TGTGCCAGCAGCGTAGAGGCAGGGATCCCACTCGAGCAGTACTTC. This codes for CASSVEAGIPLEQYF.

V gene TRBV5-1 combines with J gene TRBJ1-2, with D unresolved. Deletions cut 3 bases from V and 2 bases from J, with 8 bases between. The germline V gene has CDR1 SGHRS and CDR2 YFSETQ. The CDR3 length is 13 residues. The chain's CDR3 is CASSYELNYGYTF. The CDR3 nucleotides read TGCGCCAGCAGCTATGAGTTGAACTATGGCTACACCTTC.

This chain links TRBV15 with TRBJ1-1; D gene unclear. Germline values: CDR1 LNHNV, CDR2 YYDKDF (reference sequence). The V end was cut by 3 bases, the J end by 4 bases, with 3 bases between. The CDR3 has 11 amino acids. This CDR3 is CATSRGTEAFF. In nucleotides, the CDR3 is TGTGCCACCAGCAGGGGCACTGAAGCTTTCTTT.

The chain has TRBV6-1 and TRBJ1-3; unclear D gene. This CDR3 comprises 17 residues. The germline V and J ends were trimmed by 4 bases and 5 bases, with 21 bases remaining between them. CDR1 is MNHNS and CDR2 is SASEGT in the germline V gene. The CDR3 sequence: CASSVWRDETLRNTIYF. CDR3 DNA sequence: TGTGCCAGCAGTGTTTGGAGGGATGAGACGTTAAGAAACACCATATATTTT.

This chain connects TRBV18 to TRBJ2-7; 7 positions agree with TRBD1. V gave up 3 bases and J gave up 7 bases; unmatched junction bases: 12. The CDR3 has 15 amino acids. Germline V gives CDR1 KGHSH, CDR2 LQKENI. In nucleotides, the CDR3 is TGTGCCAGCTCACCGCAGACAGGGACCGTACGGGAGCAGTACTTC. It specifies CASSPQTGTVREQYF.

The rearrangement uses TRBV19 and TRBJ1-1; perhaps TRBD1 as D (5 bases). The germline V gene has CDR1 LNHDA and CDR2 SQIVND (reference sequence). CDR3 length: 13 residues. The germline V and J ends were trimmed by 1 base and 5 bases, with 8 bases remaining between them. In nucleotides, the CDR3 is TGTGCCAGTAGTATAGTCCAGGGTACTGAAGCTTTCTTT. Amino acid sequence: CASSIVQGTEAFF.

CDR3 nucleotide sequence: TGCGCCAGCTCAGATGGAAACACCATATATTTT. Its protein is CASSDGNTIYF. V and J are TRBV10-2 and TRBJ1-3, with no clear D. The germline CDR1 and CDR2 sequences are WSHSY and SAAADI. This CDR3 is 11 amino acids long. Deletions cut 8 bases from V and 3 bases from J, with 5 bases between.